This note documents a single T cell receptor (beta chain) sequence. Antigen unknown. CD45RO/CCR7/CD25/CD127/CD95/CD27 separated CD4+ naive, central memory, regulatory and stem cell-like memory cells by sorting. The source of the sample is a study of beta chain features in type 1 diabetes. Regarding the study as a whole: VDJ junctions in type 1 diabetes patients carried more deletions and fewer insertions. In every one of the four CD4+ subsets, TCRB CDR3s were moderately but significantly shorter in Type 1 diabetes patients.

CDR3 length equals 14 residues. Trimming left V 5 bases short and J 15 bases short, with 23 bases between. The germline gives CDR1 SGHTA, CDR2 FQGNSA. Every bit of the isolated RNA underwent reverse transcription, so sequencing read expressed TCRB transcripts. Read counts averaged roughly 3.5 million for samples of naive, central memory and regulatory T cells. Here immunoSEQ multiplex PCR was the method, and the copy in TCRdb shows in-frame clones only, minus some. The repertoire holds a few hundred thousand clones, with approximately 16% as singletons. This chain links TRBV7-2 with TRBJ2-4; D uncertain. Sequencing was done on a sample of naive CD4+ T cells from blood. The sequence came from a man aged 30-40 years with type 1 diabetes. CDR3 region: CASSPGRSPTRRYF. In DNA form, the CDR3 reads TGTGCCAGCAGCCCCGGTCGATCCCCGACTCGTCGGTACTTC. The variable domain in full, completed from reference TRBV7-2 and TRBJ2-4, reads GAGVSQSPSNKVTEKGKDVELRCDPISGHTALYWYRQSLGQGLEFLIYFQGNSAPDKSGLPSDRFSAERTGGSVSTLTIQRTQQEDSAVYLCASSPGRSPTRRYFGAGTRLSVL.